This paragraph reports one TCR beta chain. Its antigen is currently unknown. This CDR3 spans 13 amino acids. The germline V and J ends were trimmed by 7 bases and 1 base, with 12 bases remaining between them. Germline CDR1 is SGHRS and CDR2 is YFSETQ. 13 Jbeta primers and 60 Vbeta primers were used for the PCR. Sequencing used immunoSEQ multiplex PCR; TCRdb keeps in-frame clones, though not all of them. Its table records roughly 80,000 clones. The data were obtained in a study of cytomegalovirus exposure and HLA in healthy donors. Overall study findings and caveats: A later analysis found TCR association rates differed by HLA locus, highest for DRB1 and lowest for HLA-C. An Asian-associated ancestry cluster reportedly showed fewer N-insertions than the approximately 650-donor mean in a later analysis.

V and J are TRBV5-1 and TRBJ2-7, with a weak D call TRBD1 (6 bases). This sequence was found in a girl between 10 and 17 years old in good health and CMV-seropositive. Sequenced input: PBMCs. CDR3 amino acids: CASSGTGSYEQYF. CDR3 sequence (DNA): TGCGCCAGCTCCGGTACAGGGTCCTACGAGCAGTACTTC.